The 14 T cell receptor beta chains below all came from one sample that was sequenced in a study of radiotherapy plus CTLA-4 blockade in lung cancer. Repertoires were generated with immunoSEQ multiplex PCR, while TCRdb's copy carries only in-frame clones and drops some. Of more than 95,000 clones listed, about four fifths are singletons. Sample: peripheral blood, taken from a patient treated with radiotherapy plus ipilimumab. The receptors come from a human donor with non-small cell lung cancer who had a partial response to radiotherapy plus ipilimumab. Some clones in this sample may be carry-over from other donors' samples.

The chain uses TRBV5-1 and TRBJ2-1; weak D call: TRBD1 (6 bases). The ends were cut back, 4 bases at V and 1 base at J, with 12 bases in the middle. This CDR3 has 15 residues. CDR1 and CDR2 from the germline V gene are SGHRS and YFSETQ. DNA for the CDR3: TGCGCCAGCAGCCCGGGACACTTTTCCTACAATGAGCAGTTCTTC. Protein product: CASSPGHFSYNEQFF.

This rearrangement joins TRBV19 to TRBJ1-5; 8 bases align to TRBD1. This CDR3 has 14 amino acids. With V trimmed by 3 bases and J by 6 bases, 4 bases remained unmatched. The germline gives CDR1 LNHDA, CDR2 SQIVND (reference sequence). The CDR3 region has the DNA TGTGCCAGTAGTATGGCAGGGGGCGGTCAGCCCCAGCATTTT. This gives the protein CASSMAGGGQPQHF.

The V call is TRBV25-1, the J call TRBJ2-2; 11 bases are shared with TRBD2. Germline CDR1 MGHDK, CDR2 SYGVNS. Losses at the gene ends were 6 bases for V and 3 bases for J; bases not matched to a gene: 6. The CDR3 spans 16 residues. CDR3 sequence reads: CASSLSGGAHTGELFF. DNA for the CDR3: TGTGCCAGCAGCCTTAGCGGGGGGGCGCACACCGGGGAGCTGTTTTTT.

This chain connects TRBV28 to TRBJ2-3, with a possible D match to TRBD2 (5 bases). The CDR3 consists of 15 residues. Germline CDR1 and CDR2: MDHEN and SYDVKM. Trimming pared 0 bases from V and 2 bases from J, leaving 9 bases between. The chain's CDR3 is CASSLWAEVTDTQYF. The CDR3 nucleotides are TGTGCCAGCAGTTTATGGGCGGAGGTCACAGATACGCAGTATTTT.

V and J are TRBV7-8 and TRBJ2-1; D is perhaps TRBD1 (6 bases). Trimming removed 5 bases from V and 4 bases from J, with 15 bases in between. CDR1 and CDR2 from the germline V gene are SGHVS and FQNEAQ. This CDR3 is 15 amino acids long. The CDR3 spells CASSRLMDRYNEQFF. The DNA of the CDR3 is TGTGCCAGCAGCCGATTGATGGACAGATACAATGAGCAGTTCTTC.

The V call is TRBV29-1, the J call TRBJ2-5; 8 bases are shared with TRBD2. The assigned J gene may be wrong: the sequence end matches TRBJ2-7 better. The CDR3 is made up of 14 amino acids. Looked up from germline, CDR1 is SQVTM and CDR2 is ANQGSEA. The chain's CDR3 is CSVLSGSRSYEQYF. CDR3 DNA: TGCAGCGTATTAAGCGGGAGTAGGAGCTACGAGCAGTACTTC.

The chain links TRBV7-2 to TRBJ2-7, with D hard to call. The CDR3 covers 11 residues. CDR1 is SGHTA, CDR2 FQGNSA, per germline. V was trimmed by 3 bases and J by 6 bases, leaving 6 bases between them. The CDR3 DNA is TGTGCCAGCAGCTTTGTCTCCGAGCAGTACTTC. Its protein product is CASSFVSEQYF.

In DNA, the CDR3 is TGTGCCAGTAGGCCGGGGTGGGGAGCCCGCACAGATACGCAGTATTTT. Its protein product is CASRPGWGARTDTQYF. J is TRBJ2-3 and V is TRBV19, with D perhaps TRBD2 (5 bases). The CDR3 is 16 residues long. Per germline, CDR1 LNHDA and CDR2 SQIVND (reference sequence). Trimming shortened V by 6 bases and J by 1 base, and 17 bases separated the two germline ends.

This clone was counted a single time. This rearrangement joins TRBV28 to TRBJ1-2; 8 bases match TRBD1. There are 11 residues in the CDR3. The trim removed 8 bases at V and 4 bases at J, leaving 0 bases unmatched. In germline, CDR1 is MDHEN, CDR2 SYDVKM. CDR3 residues: CASQGAYGYTF. Here the CDR3 DNA reads TGTGCCAGCCAGGGGGCCTATGGCTACACCTTC.

The chain is built from TRBV5-1 and TRBJ1-1; the match to TRBD1 covers 9 bases. Germline V gene lookup returns CDR1 SGHRS and CDR2 YFSETQ. J gave up 3 bases and V 4 bases, and 4 bases lay outside the gene matches. The CDR3 runs 14 residues. CDR3 loop: CASSLRQGDTEAFF. CDR3 coding DNA: TGCGCCAGCAGCCTAAGACAGGGGGACACTGAAGCTTTCTTT.

A few counts support this clone. CDR3 nucleotide sequence: TGTGCCAGCTCACCGACAGGATGGGGGACTGAAGCTTTCTTT. Translated, it gives CASSPTGWGTEAFF. The chain carries TRBV18 and TRBJ1-1, with D tentatively TRBD1 (6 bases). Per the germline V gene, CDR1 is KGHSH and CDR2 is LQKENI. V gave up 3 bases and J gave up 5 bases, with 13 bases separating them. The CDR3 runs to 14 residues.

This clone was observed a few times. V is TRBV9 and J is TRBJ2-3; TRBD2 matches at 7 bases. The germline V gene has CDR1 SGDLS and CDR2 YYNGEE. The CDR3 has 17 residues. V gave up 4 bases and J gave up 2 bases; unmatched junction bases: 13. Here the CDR3 DNA reads TGTGCCAGCAGCTATGCTGCGGGGGTCACCCACACAGATACGCAGTATTTT. Translating gives CASSYAAGVTHTDTQYF.

This clone was seen a few times. V is TRBV21-1 and J is TRBJ2-5; the table's D call, TRBD1, has no DNA check behind it. TRBV21-1 is termed a pseudogene. This CDR3 comprises 13 residues. DNA of the CDR3: TGTGCCAGCAGCAAGACAGGGCAGGAGACCCAGTACTTC. It translates to CASSKTGQETQYF.

In its sample, this clone was seen once. This chain joins TRBV7-3 and TRBJ2-3, with TRBD2 matching over 10 bases. After removal of 2 bases from V and 1 base from J, the junction contained 6 bases not matched to a gene. Germline V CDR1 and CDR2: SGHTA, FQGTGA. The CDR3 loop spans 17 amino acids. The CDR3 bases are TGTGCCAGCAGCTTATGGGGGGGGACTAGCGGCACAGATACGCAGTATTTT. Protein product: CASSLWGGTSGTDTQYF.